This TCR beta chain was found in a study of blood T cell repertoires in COVID-19 (dated by TCRdb to 2019 to 2021). Study-level background: The collaborator samples originated in the United States, Italy and Spain and spanned the acute and convalescent phases of COVID-19. The prospective study material was composed of cDNA or gDNA derived from T cells, B-cell-depleted T cells, or PBMCs. Subjects who had been exposed to COVID-19, were actively infected with it, or had recovered from it provided the deeply sampled blood TCRbeta repertoires that made up the dataset. The repertoires were released in a freely available public database intended as a resource for research on the immune response to SARS-CoV-2. Samples were obtained from the ongoing ImmuneRACE study (first 160 participants) and from over a thousand subjects provided by 6 global collaborators. Nearly every sample came with metadata listing a de-identified subject ID, COVID-19 status, age in years and sex. HLA class I and class II types, where available, came from metadata supplied by the sample provider rather than from assay-based typing. Study-level results and caveats: How much clinical and demographic metadata was included differed by source and by participant, and the metadata was provided uncurated.

In the prospective study, participants were about 18 to 95 years old, resided in about two dozen geographic areas of the United States, and were enrolled through a virtual design. In the prospective study, cohorts were assigned on the basis of participant-reported clinical history obtained from a screening survey and a study questionnaire. For ImmuneRACE Cohort 3, a participant was defined as recovered based on two consecutive negative NP/OP PCR tests, clearance by a healthcare professional, or resolution of symptoms. Each participant in the prospective study had whole blood, serum and a nasopharyngeal or oropharyngeal swab collected by mobile phlebotomists. Participants in the prospective study had the option to provide additional blood draws and questionnaires over a roughly 2-month period. Before DNA extraction, blood samples from the prospective study were shipped at room temperature or frozen.

The immunoSEQ Assay, a bias-controlled multiplex PCR, was used to amplify TCRbeta CDR3 regions from genomic DNA. From the authors' description of their analysis: Nucleated cell counts per sample were estimated from amplification of reference gene primers within the assay. To quantify the absolute abundance of each unique TCRbeta CDR3 rearrangement, sequence reads were collapsed and filtered. For each sample, productive Simpson clonality was calculated as the square root of Simpson's diversity index across productive rearrangements. Entries here come from immuneACCESS through TCRdb and include only in-frame sequences with V and J called. Some clones fail to appear in such tables; in the studies checked, an unresolved V gene covers under half of the shortfall, and the cause of the remainder is unknown. The V and J calls and clone size come from that table; D and trimming were worked out from the DNA. The sample has around 250,000 clones on record, around 89% of them singletons. The ten largest clones take up over 4% of the sample.

This clone was found a few times. Its antigen remains unidentified. No much larger clone is present one base from it, and per-base qualities are unavailable. From a lookup of the germline V gene (reference sequence), CDR1 and CDR2 are GTSNPN and SVGIG. The CDR3 runs 14 amino acids, cysteine and phenylalanine included. Of the read, only the CDR3 DNA is kept; its 42 bases are in frame from base 1. V is shortened by 4 bases, J by 3 bases, and the region joining them spans 15 bases. The sequence is built from TRBV30 and TRBJ1-2, with a weak D call of TRBD1 (5 bases match). The clonotype was recovered from a woman aged 25 to 39 who had recovered from COVID-19. The specimen sequenced was PBMCs or T cells enriched from blood (not recorded which). The base sequence is TGTGCCTGGACCCTAGCGGGGGGGGACTATGGCTACACCTTC. This yields the protein CAWTLAGGDYGYTF.